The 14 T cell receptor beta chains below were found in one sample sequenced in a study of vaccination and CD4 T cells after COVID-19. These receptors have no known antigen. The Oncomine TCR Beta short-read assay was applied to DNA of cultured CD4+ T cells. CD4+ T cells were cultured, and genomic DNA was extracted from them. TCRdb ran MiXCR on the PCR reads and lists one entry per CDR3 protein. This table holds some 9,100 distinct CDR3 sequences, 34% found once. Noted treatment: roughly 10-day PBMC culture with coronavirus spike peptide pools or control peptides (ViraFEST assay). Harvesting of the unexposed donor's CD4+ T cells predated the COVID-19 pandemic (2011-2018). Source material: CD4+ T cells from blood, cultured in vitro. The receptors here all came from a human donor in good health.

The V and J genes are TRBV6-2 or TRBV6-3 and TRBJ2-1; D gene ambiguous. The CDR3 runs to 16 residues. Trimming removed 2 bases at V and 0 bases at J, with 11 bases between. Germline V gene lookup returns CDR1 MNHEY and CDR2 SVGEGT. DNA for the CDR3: TGTGCCAGCAGTTACCCTTCGGTCAGCTCCTACAATGAGCAGTTCTTC. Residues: CASSYPSVSSYNEQFF.

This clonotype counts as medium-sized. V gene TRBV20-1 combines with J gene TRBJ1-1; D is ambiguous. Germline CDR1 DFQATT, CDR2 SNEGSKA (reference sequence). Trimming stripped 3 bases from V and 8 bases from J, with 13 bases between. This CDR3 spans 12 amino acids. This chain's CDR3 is CSASPNGREAFF. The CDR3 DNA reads TGCAGTGCTAGCCCAAATGGGAGGGAAGCTTTCTTT.

The CDR3 DNA reads TGTGCCAGCAGTCGGGACAGTTCCAACTATGGCTACACCTTC. Residues: CASSRDSSNYGYTF. V and J are TRBV11-3 and TRBJ1-2, with TRBD1 matching 7 bases. Germline V gene sequence: CDR1 SGHNT, CDR2 YENEEA. V lost 6 bases to trimming and J lost 2 bases; unmatched junction nucleotides: 6. The CDR3 loop spans 14 amino acids. Full variable domain (rest looked up from reference TRBV11-3 and TRBJ1-2): EAGVVQSPRYKIIEKKQPVAFWCNPISGHNTLYWYLQNLGQGPELLIRYENEEAVDDSQLPKDRFSAERLKGVDSTLKIQPAELGDSAVYLCASSRDSSNYGYTFGSGTRLTVV.

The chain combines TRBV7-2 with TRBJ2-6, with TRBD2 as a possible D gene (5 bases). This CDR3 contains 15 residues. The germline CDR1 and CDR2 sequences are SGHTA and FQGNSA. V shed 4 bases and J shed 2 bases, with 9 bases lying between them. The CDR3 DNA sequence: TGTGCCAGCAGCTCGGCGGGCCCTGGGGCCAACGTCCTGACTTTC. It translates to CASSSAGPGANVLTF.

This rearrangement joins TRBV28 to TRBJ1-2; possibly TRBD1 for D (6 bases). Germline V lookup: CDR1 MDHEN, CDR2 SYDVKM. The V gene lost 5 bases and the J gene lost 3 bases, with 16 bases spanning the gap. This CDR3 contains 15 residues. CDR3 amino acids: CASSQGHGADYGYTF. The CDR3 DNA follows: TGTGCCAGCAGTCAGGGACACGGGGCCGACTATGGCTACACCTTC.

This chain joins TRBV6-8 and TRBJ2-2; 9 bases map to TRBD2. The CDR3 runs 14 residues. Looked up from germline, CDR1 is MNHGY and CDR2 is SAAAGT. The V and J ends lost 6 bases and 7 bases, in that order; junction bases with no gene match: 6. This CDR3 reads CASSPLAGGGELFF. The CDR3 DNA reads TGTGCCAGCAGCCCACTAGCGGGTGGCGGGGAGCTGTTTTTT.

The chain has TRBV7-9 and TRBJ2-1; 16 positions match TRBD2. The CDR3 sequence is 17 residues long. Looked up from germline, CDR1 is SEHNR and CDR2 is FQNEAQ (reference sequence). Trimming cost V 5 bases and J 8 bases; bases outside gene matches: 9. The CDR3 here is CASSLSGTSGRGDEQFF. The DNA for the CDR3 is TGTGCCAGCAGCCTTAGCGGGACTAGCGGGAGGGGGGATGAGCAGTTCTTC.

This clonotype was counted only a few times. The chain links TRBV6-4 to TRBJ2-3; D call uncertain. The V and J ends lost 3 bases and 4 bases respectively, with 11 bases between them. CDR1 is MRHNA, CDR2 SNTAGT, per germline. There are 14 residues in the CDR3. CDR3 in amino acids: CASSEFQTPDTQYF. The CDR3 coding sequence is TGTGCCAGCAGTGAGTTCCAGACCCCAGATACGCAGTATTTT.

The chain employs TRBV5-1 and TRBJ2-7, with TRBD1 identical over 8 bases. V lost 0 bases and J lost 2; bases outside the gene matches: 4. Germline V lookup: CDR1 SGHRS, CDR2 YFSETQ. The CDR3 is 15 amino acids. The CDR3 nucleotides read TGCGCCAGCAGCTTGGAACTGGGACAGGCCTACGAGCAGTACTTC. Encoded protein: CASSLELGQAYEQYF.

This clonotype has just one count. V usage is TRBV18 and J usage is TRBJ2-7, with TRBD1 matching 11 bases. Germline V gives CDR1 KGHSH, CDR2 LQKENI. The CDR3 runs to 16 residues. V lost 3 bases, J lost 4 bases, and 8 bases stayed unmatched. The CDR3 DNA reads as TGTGCCAGCTCACCGGAGGGACAGGGGGGGATGTACGAGCAGTACTTC. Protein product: CASSPEGQGGMYEQYF.

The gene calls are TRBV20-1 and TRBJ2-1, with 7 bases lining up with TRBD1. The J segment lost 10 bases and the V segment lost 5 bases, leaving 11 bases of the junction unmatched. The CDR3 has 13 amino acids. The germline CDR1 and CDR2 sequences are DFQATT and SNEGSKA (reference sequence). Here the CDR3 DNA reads TGCAGTGCTGCCTCCGGGACAGTTGGCGAGCAGTTCTTC. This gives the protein CSAASGTVGEQFF.

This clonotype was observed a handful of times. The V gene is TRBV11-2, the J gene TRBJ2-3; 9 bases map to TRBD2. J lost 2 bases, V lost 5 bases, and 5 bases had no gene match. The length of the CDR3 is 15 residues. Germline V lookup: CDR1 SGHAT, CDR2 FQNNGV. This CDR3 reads CASSKTSGTTDTQYF. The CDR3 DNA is TGTGCCAGCAGCAAGACTAGCGGAACCACAGATACGCAGTATTTT.

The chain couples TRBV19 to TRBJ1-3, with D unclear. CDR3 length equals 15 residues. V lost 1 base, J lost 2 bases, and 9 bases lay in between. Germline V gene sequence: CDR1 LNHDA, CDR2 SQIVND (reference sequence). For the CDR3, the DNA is TGTGCCAGTAGTATAGGGGCCGATACTGGAAACACCATATATTTT. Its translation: CASSIGADTGNTIYF.

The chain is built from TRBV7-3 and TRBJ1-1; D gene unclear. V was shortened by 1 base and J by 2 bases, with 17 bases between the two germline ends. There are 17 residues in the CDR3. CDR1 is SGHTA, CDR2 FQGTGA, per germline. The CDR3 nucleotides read TGTGCCAGCAGCTTAAGTCCCAGGCGACTGTTAAACACTGAAGCTTTCTTT. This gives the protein CASSLSPRRLLNTEAFF.